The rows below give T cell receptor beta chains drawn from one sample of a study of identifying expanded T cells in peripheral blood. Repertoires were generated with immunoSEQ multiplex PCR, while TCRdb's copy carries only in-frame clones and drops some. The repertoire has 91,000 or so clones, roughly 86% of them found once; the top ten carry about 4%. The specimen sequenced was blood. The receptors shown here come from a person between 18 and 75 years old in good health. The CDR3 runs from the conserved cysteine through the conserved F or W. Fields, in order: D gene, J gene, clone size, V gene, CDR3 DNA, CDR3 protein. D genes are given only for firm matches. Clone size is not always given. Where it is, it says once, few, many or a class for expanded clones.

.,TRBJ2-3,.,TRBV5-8,TGTGCCAGCAGCCTCGCTACCGGGACGAACCCACGGGATTTT,CASSLATGTNPRDF
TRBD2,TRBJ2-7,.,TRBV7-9,TGTGCCAGCAGCTCACCTGGACTAGACCGATACGAGCAGTACTTC,CASSSPGLDRYEQYF
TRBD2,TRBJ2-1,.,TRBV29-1,TGCAGCGTTGAGCTAACGCTAGCGGGCCTTCACAATGAGCAGTTCTTC,CSVELTLAGLHNEQFF
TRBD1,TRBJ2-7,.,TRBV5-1,TGCGCCAGCAGCTGGGGACAGGGGCCATACGAGCAGTACTTC,CASSWGQGPYEQYF
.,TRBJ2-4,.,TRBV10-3,TGTGCCATCAGTGACAGGGGGGACAAAAACATTCAGTACTTC,CAISDRGDKNIQYF
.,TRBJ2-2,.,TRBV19,TGTGCCAGTAGTATAGGGGGGTTCGGCGGGGAGCTGTTTTTT,CASSIGGFGGELFF
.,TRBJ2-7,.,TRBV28,TGTGCCAGCAGTCTTAGCCCAGGGGTACCCTACGAGCAGTACTTC,CASSLSPGVPYEQYF
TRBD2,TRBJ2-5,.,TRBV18,TGTGCCAGCTCACCAGTAACGGTTCGGGGGGGTCCCCAAGAGACCCAGTACTTC,CASSPVTVRGGPQETQYF
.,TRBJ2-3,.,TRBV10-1,TGCGCCAGCAGTGAGTTGGATACGCAGTATTTT,CASSELDTQYF
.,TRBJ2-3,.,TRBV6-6,TGTGCCAGCGCCGGGTCCCTGGATACGCAGTATTTT,CASAGSLDTQYF
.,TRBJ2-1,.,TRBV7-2,TGTGCCAGCAGCTTAAGCCTAGACCCCCTGGACGAGCAGTTCTTC,CASSLSLDPLDEQFF
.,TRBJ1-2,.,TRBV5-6,TGTGCCAGCAGCTTGCCCGGGGTATACACCTTC,CASSLPGVYTF
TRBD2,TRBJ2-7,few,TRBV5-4,TGTGCCAGCAGCCCCGGACTAGCGACGGTCGAGCAGTACTTC,CASSPGLATVEQYF
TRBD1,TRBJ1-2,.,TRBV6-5,TGTGCCAGCAGTGTACAGGGGGGCTATGGCTACACCTTC,CASSVQGGYGYTF
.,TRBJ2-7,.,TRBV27,TGTGCCAGCAGTTTCAGGGGCAGATCCTACGAGCAGTACTTC,CASSFRGRSYEQYF
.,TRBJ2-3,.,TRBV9,TGTGCCAGCAGCGTAGGTAGTAGCCTCAGCACAGATACGCAGTATTTT,CASSVGSSLSTDTQYF
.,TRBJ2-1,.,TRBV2,TGTGCCAGCAGCAGAGGCACGGGTGAGCAGTTCTTC,CASSRGTGEQFF
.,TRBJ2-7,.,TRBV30,TGTGCCTGGAGTGTGGGCCGCAGTATCCACGAGCAGTACTTC,CAWSVGRSIHEQYF
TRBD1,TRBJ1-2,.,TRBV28,TGTGCCAGCAGCCCACATCGGACAGGGCGATGGGGGCCCTATGGCTACACCTTC,CASSPHRTGRWGPYGYTF
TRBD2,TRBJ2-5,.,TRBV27,TGTGCCAGCAGTTTTACTAGCGATCAAGAGACCCAGTACTTC,CASSFTSDQETQYF
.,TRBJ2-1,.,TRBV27,TGTGCCAGCAGCCCCATGGGGCATGAGCAGTTCTTC,CASSPMGHEQFF
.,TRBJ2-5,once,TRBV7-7,TGTGCCAGCAGCTTTGGAGACAGTTCACAGACCCAGTACTTC,CASSFGDSSQTQYF
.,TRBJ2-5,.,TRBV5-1,TGCGCCAGCAGCTCGCGAGCCCTGCAAGAGACCCAGTACTTC,CASSSRALQETQYF
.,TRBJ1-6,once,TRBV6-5,TGTGCCAGCAGTCGGACAGAGTATAATTCACCCCTCCACTTT,CASSRTEYNSPLHF
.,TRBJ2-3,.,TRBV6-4,TGTGCCAGCAGTGCCAGGACAGCTCCTAGCACAGATACGCAGTATTTT,CASSARTAPSTDTQYF
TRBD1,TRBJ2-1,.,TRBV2,TGTGCCAGCAGTAACAGGGGTCCGAGTGAGCAGTTCTTC,CASSNRGPSEQFF
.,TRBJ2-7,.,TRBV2,TGTGCCAGCAGGGAGACAGGAGGTTCGTACGAGCAGTACTTC,CASRETGGSYEQYF
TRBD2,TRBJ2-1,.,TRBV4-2,TGTGCCAGCAGCCAAGACGGTTCTAGCGGGGAGTCCTACAATGAGCAGTTCTTC,CASSQDGSSGESYNEQFF